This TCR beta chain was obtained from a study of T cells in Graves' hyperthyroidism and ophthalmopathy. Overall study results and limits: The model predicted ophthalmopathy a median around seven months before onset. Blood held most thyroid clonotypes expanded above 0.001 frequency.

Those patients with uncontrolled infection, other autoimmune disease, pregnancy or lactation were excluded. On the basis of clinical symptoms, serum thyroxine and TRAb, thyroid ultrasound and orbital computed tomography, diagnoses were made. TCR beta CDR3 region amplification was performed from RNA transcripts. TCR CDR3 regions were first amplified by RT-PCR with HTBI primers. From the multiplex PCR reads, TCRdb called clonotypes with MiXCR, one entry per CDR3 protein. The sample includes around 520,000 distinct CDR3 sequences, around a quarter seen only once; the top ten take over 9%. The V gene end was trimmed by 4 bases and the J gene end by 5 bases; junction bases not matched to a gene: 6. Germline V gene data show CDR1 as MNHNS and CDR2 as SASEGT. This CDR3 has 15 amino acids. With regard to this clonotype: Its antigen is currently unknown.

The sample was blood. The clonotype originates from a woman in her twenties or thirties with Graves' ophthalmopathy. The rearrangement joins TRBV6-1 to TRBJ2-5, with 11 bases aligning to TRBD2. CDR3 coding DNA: TGTGCCAGCAGTGGACTAGCGGGGCCCACTGAGACCCAGTACTTC. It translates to CASSGLAGPTETQYF.